This T cell receptor beta chain was found in a study of T cells in Graves' hyperthyroidism and ophthalmopathy. Study details: The authors collected peripheral blood at initial diagnosis, before any treatment.

V was pared by 4 bases and J by 0 bases, with 13 bases of the junction left unmatched. CDR1 SEHNR and CDR2 FQNEAQ come from the germline V gene (reference sequence). CDR3 length equals 20 residues. Uncontrolled infections, other autoimmune diseases, pregnancy or lactation led to exclusion of patients. It was RNA transcripts that yielded the amplified TCR beta CDR3 regions. Initially, a first-round RT-PCR of the TCR CDR3 employed the HTBI primer set. MiXCR, applied by TCRdb to the multiplex PCR reads, yields one record per CDR3 protein. The sample lists nearly 600,000 distinct CDR3 sequences, roughly 13% occurring once. This clonotype was seen many times.

Specimen: blood. The receptor comes from a woman younger than 45 with Graves' hyperthyroidism that later progressed to Graves' ophthalmopathy. The V call is TRBV7-9, the J call TRBJ2-1; 12 bases agree with TRBD2. The CDR3 sequence is CASSSSSSGREMSSYNEQFF. The CDR3 region has the DNA TGTGCCAGCAGCTCGTCATCTAGCGGGAGGGAAATGAGCTCCTACAATGAGCAGTTCTTC.